This is a list of T cell receptor beta chains from one sample in a study of technical replicates of blood from a few donors. Some clones are missing from TCRdb's copy, which holds only in-frame ones; the method was immunoSEQ multiplex PCR. Of fewer than 90,000 clones listed, approximately 94% are singletons. Sequenced sample: T cells isolated from PBMCs. These receptors all come from a human donor in good health. Both conserved end residues are part of each CDR3. D genes are given only for firm matches. Size is omitted from some rows. Given values are once, few, many or a class for expanded clones.

J gene: TRBJ2-1; D gene: -; V gene: TRBV14; clone size: -; CDR3 DNA: TGTGCCAGCAGCCAAGGTGTGAGGAGGACGGCCGTGAACAATGAGCAGTTCTTC; CDR3 protein: CASSQGVRRTAVNNEQFF
J gene: TRBJ1-1; D gene: -; V gene: TRBV5-5; clone size: -; CDR3 DNA: TGTGCCAGCAGCCCGTTGACAGGAAGGAACACTGAAGCTTTCTTT; CDR3 protein: CASSPLTGRNTEAFF
J gene: TRBJ2-1; D gene: -; V gene: TRBV6-1; clone size: -; CDR3 DNA: TGTGCCAGCAGTGGGCCGACAGACGAGCAGTTCTTC; CDR3 protein: CASSGPTDEQFF
J gene: TRBJ1-2; D gene: -; V gene: TRBV18; clone size: -; CDR3 DNA: TGTGCCAGCTCACGGCTCCGGGACACAGCCTTCTATGGCTACACCTTC; CDR3 protein: CASSRLRDTAFYGYTF
J gene: TRBJ2-5; D gene: -; V gene: TRBV27; clone size: -; CDR3 DNA: TGTGCCAGCAGGGGCCCGGAGACCCAGTACTTC; CDR3 protein: CASRGPETQYF
J gene: TRBJ2-3; D gene: -; V gene: TRBV15; clone size: -; CDR3 DNA: TGTGCCACTGAGACGGGGGAAAAGCATGGAGATACGCAGTATTTT; CDR3 protein: CATETGEKHGDTQYF
J gene: TRBJ2-7; D gene: -; V gene: TRBV5-4; clone size: -; CDR3 DNA: TGTGCCAGCAGCTTGGGACAGGTGGGATCCTACGAGCAGTACTTC; CDR3 protein: CASSLGQVGSYEQYF
J gene: TRBJ2-2; D gene: -; V gene: TRBV7-9; clone size: -; CDR3 DNA: TGTGCCGGTTCCACTGAGAACACCGGGGAGCTGTTTTTT; CDR3 protein: CAGSTENTGELFF
J gene: TRBJ1-1; D gene: TRBD1; V gene: TRBV5-1; clone size: -; CDR3 DNA: TGCGCCAGCAGCTTCAGCCAGGGGGCGGGGAACACTGAAGCTTTCTTT; CDR3 protein: CASSFSQGAGNTEAFF
J gene: TRBJ2-4; D gene: -; V gene: TRBV28; clone size: -; CDR3 DNA: TGTGCCAGCAGTTCACAACGACTCCTAGCCAAAAACATTCAGTACTTC; CDR3 protein: CASSSQRLLAKNIQYF
J gene: TRBJ1-1; D gene: TRBD1; V gene: TRBV5-5; clone size: -; CDR3 DNA: TGTGCCAGCAGCTTTCGTTTGGGGCCAGGGGGCACTGAAGCTTTCTTT; CDR3 protein: CASSFRLGPGGTEAFF
J gene: TRBJ1-6; D gene: -; V gene: TRBV11-3; clone size: -; CDR3 DNA: TGTGCCAGCAGCTTAGGCAGGGGTAATTCACCCCTCCACTTT; CDR3 protein: CASSLGRGNSPLHF
J gene: TRBJ1-2; D gene: TRBD1; V gene: TRBV7-2; clone size: -; CDR3 DNA: TGTGCCAGCAGCCCGACCGGGACAGTTTATGGCTACACCTTC; CDR3 protein: CASSPTGTVYGYTF
J gene: TRBJ2-1; D gene: TRBD2; V gene: TRBV18; clone size: -; CDR3 DNA: TGTGCCAGCTCACCACCATCCGGGACTAGTTACAATGAGCAGTTCTTC; CDR3 protein: CASSPPSGTSYNEQFF
J gene: TRBJ2-7; D gene: TRBD2; V gene: TRBV2; clone size: -; CDR3 DNA: TGTGCCAGCAGTGAAACAGCAAGACTAGCGGGAGCCACCTACGAGCAGTACTTC; CDR3 protein: CASSETARLAGATYEQYF
J gene: TRBJ2-3; D gene: -; V gene: TRBV19; clone size: -; CDR3 DNA: TGTGCCAGTAGTCCTCTAGGAGGGACAGATACGCAGTATTTT; CDR3 protein: CASSPLGGTDTQYF
J gene: TRBJ1-4; D gene: -; V gene: TRBV27; clone size: -; CDR3 DNA: TGTGCCAGCCGTAGGTTCGGGGGGATAGATGAAAAACTGTTTTTT; CDR3 protein: CASRRFGGIDEKLFF
J gene: TRBJ1-2; D gene: -; V gene: TRBV7-6; clone size: -; CDR3 DNA: TGTGCCAGCAGCTTTCCTTCTATCAGGGATGGCTACACCTTC; CDR3 protein: CASSFPSIRDGYTF
J gene: TRBJ2-1; D gene: -; V gene: TRBV7-2; clone size: -; CDR3 DNA: TGTGCCAGCAGCCCGTACCCCTCTAGCACCTACAATGAGCAGTTCTTC; CDR3 protein: CASSPYPSSTYNEQFF
J gene: TRBJ2-3; D gene: -; V gene: TRBV9; clone size: once; CDR3 DNA: TGTGCCAGCAGCCCCCACTGGAAGTCTACCTTGGGACTCGGCACAGATACGCAGTATTTT; CDR3 protein: CASSPHWKSTLGLGTDTQYF
J gene: TRBJ2-3; D gene: -; V gene: TRBV29-1; clone size: once; CDR3 DNA: TGCAGCGTATTGAAGGGGACTCGCAGCACAGATACGCAGTATTTT; CDR3 protein: CSVLKGTRSTDTQYF
J gene: TRBJ1-2; D gene: -; V gene: TRBV19; clone size: -; CDR3 DNA: TGTGCCAGTAGTATTGGGGCGGAGAGGGGCTACACCTTC; CDR3 protein: CASSIGAERGYTF
J gene: TRBJ2-7; D gene: TRBD1; V gene: TRBV2; clone size: -; CDR3 DNA: TGTGCCAGCACTCTCGGACAGGCCTACGAGCAGTACTTC; CDR3 protein: CASTLGQAYEQYF
J gene: TRBJ2-2; D gene: TRBD1; V gene: TRBV29-1; clone size: -; CDR3 DNA: TGCAGCGTATCGAGGGACAGGGACACCGGGGAGCTGTTTTTT; CDR3 protein: CSVSRDRDTGELFF
J gene: TRBJ2-1; D gene: -; V gene: TRBV4-2; clone size: -; CDR3 DNA: TGTGCCAGCAGCCAAGAACCGGCCGGGTCCTACAATGAGCAGTTCTTC; CDR3 protein: CASSQEPAGSYNEQFF
J gene: TRBJ2-3; D gene: -; V gene: TRBV5-4; clone size: -; CDR3 DNA: TGTGCCAGCAGCACGCAGGGAAGCACAGATACGCAGTATTTT; CDR3 protein: CASSTQGSTDTQYF
J gene: TRBJ1-5; D gene: -; V gene: TRBV27; clone size: -; CDR3 DNA: TGTGCCAGCAGCTCCGCAGGGAATAGCAATCAGCCCCAGCATTTT; CDR3 protein: CASSSAGNSNQPQHF
J gene: TRBJ1-5; D gene: TRBD1; V gene: TRBV5-1; clone size: once; CDR3 DNA: TGCGCCAGCAGCTTAGGACAGGAAAATCAGCCCCAGCATTTT; CDR3 protein: CASSLGQENQPQHF
J gene: TRBJ1-1; D gene: TRBD1; V gene: TRBV18; clone size: few; CDR3 DNA: TGTGCCAGCTCACCCGGGGACAGGGTGTTCGCTGAAGCTTTCTTT; CDR3 protein: CASSPGDRVFAEAFF
J gene: TRBJ2-7; D gene: TRBD2; V gene: TRBV11-2; clone size: -; CDR3 DNA: TGTGCCAGCAGCTTATGGGGGACTAGCGGCTCCTACGAGCAGTACTTC; CDR3 protein: CASSLWGTSGSYEQYF
J gene: TRBJ2-1; D gene: TRBD1; V gene: TRBV9; clone size: -; CDR3 DNA: TGTGCCAGCAGCGTCAGGACAGGGGTGGGTGAGCAGTTCTTC; CDR3 protein: CASSVRTGVGEQFF
J gene: TRBJ2-1; D gene: -; V gene: TRBV7-6; clone size: -; CDR3 DNA: TGTGCCAGCAGCTCCTTAGTAGTCGACGGGAATATGGATGAGCAGTTCTTC; CDR3 protein: CASSSLVVDGNMDEQFF
J gene: TRBJ1-1; D gene: -; V gene: TRBV28; clone size: few; CDR3 DNA: TGTGCCAGCAGTTTATCCGGAGGGGCTGAAGCTTTCTTT; CDR3 protein: CASSLSGGAEAFF
J gene: TRBJ2-3; D gene: -; V gene: TRBV18; clone size: -; CDR3 DNA: TGTGCCAGCTCACCATACCGCCGGGCAGGGTCGTTGGATACGCAGTATTTT; CDR3 protein: CASSPYRRAGSLDTQYF
J gene: TRBJ2-7; D gene: TRBD1; V gene: TRBV2; clone size: -; CDR3 DNA: TGTGCCAGCAGGTTATTTCCGGGACAGGTAGTAAACGAGCAGTACTTC; CDR3 protein: CASRLFPGQVVNEQYF
J gene: TRBJ2-1; D gene: -; V gene: TRBV25-1; clone size: -; CDR3 DNA: TGTGCCAGCAGTAATAGTCAGGGAACCTCGAATCATAACAATGAGCAGTTCTTC; CDR3 protein: CASSNSQGTSNHNNEQFF
J gene: TRBJ1-1; D gene: -; V gene: TRBV11-1; clone size: -; CDR3 DNA: TGTGCCAGCAGCCTAACGAGGGCGTACACTGAAGCTTTCTTT; CDR3 protein: CASSLTRAYTEAFF
J gene: TRBJ1-2; D gene: -; V gene: TRBV9; clone size: -; CDR3 DNA: TGTGCCAGCAGCGCCACCCTATATACGGGAAACACCTTC; CDR3 protein: CASSATLYTGNTF
J gene: TRBJ1-1; D gene: TRBD1; V gene: TRBV5-6; clone size: -; CDR3 DNA: TGTGCCAGCAGCTTGTACAGGGGGGGCACTGAAGCTTTCTTT; CDR3 protein: CASSLYRGGTEAFF
J gene: TRBJ2-1; D gene: TRBD1; V gene: TRBV29-1; clone size: -; CDR3 DNA: TGCAGCGCGACAGGGGGGAAATACAATGAGCAGTTCTTC; CDR3 protein: CSATGGKYNEQFF
J gene: TRBJ2-7; D gene: TRBD1; V gene: TRBV6-1; clone size: once; CDR3 DNA: TGTGCCAGCAGGCCGGAACAGGGGCTCTACGAGCAGTACTTC; CDR3 protein: CASRPEQGLYEQYF
J gene: TRBJ2-5; D gene: -; V gene: TRBV7-9; clone size: -; CDR3 DNA: TGTGCCAGCAGCCCCTACGGGGACCAAGAGACCCAGTACTTC; CDR3 protein: CASSPYGDQETQYF
J gene: TRBJ1-1; D gene: -; V gene: TRBV4-1; clone size: -; CDR3 DNA: TGCGCCAGCAGCCAACAGCAGACGAGGGCTTTCTTT; CDR3 protein: CASSQQQTRAFF
J gene: TRBJ1-1; D gene: -; V gene: TRBV5-1; clone size: -; CDR3 DNA: TGCGCCAGCAGCTTGAGGGGCGGGGGCACTGAAGCTTTCTTT; CDR3 protein: CASSLRGGGTEAFF
J gene: TRBJ1-2; D gene: -; V gene: TRBV7-9; clone size: -; CDR3 DNA: TGTGCCAGCAGCTTAGGAGGCAGCAACTATGGCTACACCTTC; CDR3 protein: CASSLGGSNYGYTF
J gene: TRBJ2-1; D gene: TRBD2; V gene: TRBV11-2; clone size: few; CDR3 DNA: TGTGCCAGCAGGCCCGCACTAGCGGGAGTCAATGAGCAGTTCTTC; CDR3 protein: CASRPALAGVNEQFF